This TCR beta chain stems from a study of shared clonotypes between healthy human individuals (dated by TCRdb to 2018 to 2021). About the full investigation: The cohort comprised two women and a few men aged 18 to 49 years. For each donor, three plates each were used for CD4 naive and CD4 memory, two plates were used for CD8 naive, and one plate was used for CD8 memory. To estimate repertoire size and how much clonotypes are shared between individuals, the study performed deep sequencing of blood TCR repertoires from a handful of healthy adults. To increase sequencing depth and limit assay-specific biases, different laboratories used diverse techniques to prepare libraries and sequence TCR repertoires. Each donor's leukapheresis produced roughly between about 0.85 and 10 billion PBMCs. The research as a whole found: Sampling was restricted to blood, and TCR repertoires in tissues likely differ from the TCR repertoires found in blood. Compared with non-shared clonotypes, clonotypes shared by all four sorted-subset donors had higher generation probabilities. Naive subsets generally had larger estimated clonotype richness than memory subsets did. About 5% of naive CD4, 3.5% of naive CD8, 2.3% of memory CD4, and 0.4% of memory CD8 clonotypes were shared across a few donors. Even with the large sequencing depth, rarefaction of the sorted-subset datasets indicated that sequencing was incomplete. The genetic and exposure-history diversity represented was limited by the small number of donors. Based on pairwise subsampling, the degree of clonotype sharing among donors was expected to be affected by sequencing depth.

Using the deep immunoSEQ assay, multiplex PCR amplified TCR CDR3 regions from genomic DNA. Extracted genomic DNA from each cell subset was spread evenly across all wells of several immunoSEQ 96-well plates, with each plate serving as a replicate. Each replicate PCR for sorted subsets received 150 to 250 ng genomic DNA, equal to around 32,000 T cell genomes. The purified libraries were quantified using a Qubit 3.0 fluorometer, sized with a Bioanalyzer 2100, and then quantified again using the KAPA Library Quantification kit. Each immunoSEQ 96-well plate was sequenced on its own single-read 150-cycle Illumina NextSeq 550 flow cell. Turning to the authors' computational methods: Because only junctional sequences without quality scores were contained in the immunoSEQ output, filtering matching that applied to full-length reads could not be performed. To assign V/J genes and CDR3, sequences were annotated using PyIR, a Python wrapper for IgBLAST v1.9, with IMGT germline references. Reads were filtered out if the reads had weak V/J assignments (E-value above 1e-6), no CDR3, stop codons, out-of-frame junctions, or ambiguous translated residues. V3J clonotypes were defined by identical inferred V gene, J gene, and CDR3 amino acid sequence. To compute the percentage overlap between repertoires, the number of shared unique clonotypes was divided by the size of the smaller repertoire. Three approaches were used to assess repertoire richness: RTK rarefaction, the Chao1 estimator, and Recon v2.1 estimates of unobserved clonotypes. OLGA was used to compute generation probabilities for all TCRbeta clonotypes that the gDNA method yielded from a handful of donors. TCRdb obtained this table from immuneACCESS and retained in-frame rearrangements with V and J assigned. These tables miss some clones; where compared with another copy, unresolved V genes account for less than half of the shortfall, and the remainder is unexplained. Clonal size and the V and J genes are those of that table, whereas D and trimming came from the DNA. This sample is represented by around 320,000 clones; around 90% of them were singletons. 15% to 20% of the sample rests with the top ten.

At the junction V is shortened by 5 bases and J by 3 bases; bases outside the gene matches: 11. The germline V gene supplies CDR1 MDHEN and CDR2 SYDVKM. From the cysteine through the phenylalanine, the CDR3 covers 16 amino acids. The DNA shown is the 48-base CDR3, in frame from base 1. The donors were healthy, HIV-negative adults who had no recently reported acute infections or vaccinations. Every donor was a Caucasian adult living in Nashville, Tennessee, USA. CD8 memory samples consisted of magnetically selected CD45RO+ cells combined with CCR7-negative CD45RA+ effector memory (TemRA) cells. Blood was collected by leukapheresis, and PBMCs were isolated by Ficoll-Histopaque density gradient centrifugation and then cryopreserved in liquid nitrogen vapor phase. Analytical flow cytometry was used to check the purity and quantity of every magnetically sorted T cell population. Genomic DNA was isolated from every sorted fraction and measured by UV absorbance on a Nanodrop 2000c.

In this sample, this clone turned up once. Its recognized antigen is unknown. Per-base quality was not reported, and no clone a single base away is much larger than it. The V and J genes are TRBV28 and TRBJ2-3; TRBD2 fits 7 bases in the junction. This clonotype was obtained from a man aged 18 to 29 in good health. The sample consisted of memory CD8+ T cells sorted from blood. This specimen's cell subset or site label, per the study, means: CD45RO+ cells pooled with CCR7-negative TemRA cells. The CDR3 loop reads CASSPWGGTDTDTQYF. The nucleotides are TGTGCCAGCAGTCCCTGGGGGGGTACCGATACAGATACGCAGTATTTT.